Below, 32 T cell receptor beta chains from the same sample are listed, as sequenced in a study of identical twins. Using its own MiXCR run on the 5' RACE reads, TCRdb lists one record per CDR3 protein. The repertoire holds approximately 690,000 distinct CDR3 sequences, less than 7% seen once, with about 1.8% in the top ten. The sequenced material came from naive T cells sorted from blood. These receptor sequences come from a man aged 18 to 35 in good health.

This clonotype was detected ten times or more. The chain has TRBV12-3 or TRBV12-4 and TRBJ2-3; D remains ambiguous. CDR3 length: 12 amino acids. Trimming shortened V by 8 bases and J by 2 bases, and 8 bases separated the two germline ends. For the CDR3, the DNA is TGTGCCAGCGGGTCGGCCACAGATACGCAGTATTTT. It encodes CASGSATDTQYF.

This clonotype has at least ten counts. The CDR3 spells CASSPGAGGPDEQFF. DNA of the CDR3: TGTGCCAGCAGTCCGGGAGCGGGAGGGCCGGATGAGCAGTTCTTC. This rearrangement joins TRBV12-3 or TRBV12-4 to TRBJ2-1, with 10 bases matching TRBD2. CDR3 length: 15 residues. Trimming cost V 5 bases and J 8 bases; bases outside gene matches: 9.

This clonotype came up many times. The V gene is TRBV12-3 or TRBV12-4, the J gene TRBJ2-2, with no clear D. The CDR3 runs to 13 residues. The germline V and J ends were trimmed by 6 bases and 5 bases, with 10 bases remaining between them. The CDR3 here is CASRFSSTGELFF. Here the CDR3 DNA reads TGTGCCAGCAGATTCTCAAGTACCGGGGAGCTGTTTTTT.

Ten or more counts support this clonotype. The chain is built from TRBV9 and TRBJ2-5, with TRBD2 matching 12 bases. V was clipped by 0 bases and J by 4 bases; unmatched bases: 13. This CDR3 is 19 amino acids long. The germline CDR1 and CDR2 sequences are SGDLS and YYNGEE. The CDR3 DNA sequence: TGTGCCAGCAGCGTAGAGGCGTACGCTAGCGGGAGGGCCAGAGAGACCCAGTACTTC. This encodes CASSVEAYASGRARETQYF.

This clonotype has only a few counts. The chain's CDR3 is CASSSTSGFTDTQYF. The CDR3 DNA reads as TGTGCCAGCAGTTCGACTAGCGGATTCACAGATACGCAGTATTTT. The chain combines TRBV2 with TRBJ2-3; TRBD2 matches at 9 bases. The V gene's germline CDR1 is SNHLY and CDR2 FYNNEI. The CDR3 consists of 15 residues. J lost 2 bases, V lost 5 bases, and 5 bases had no gene match. Full variable domain (missing parts from reference TRBV2 and TRBJ2-3): EPEVTQTPSHQVTQMGQEVILRCVPISNHLYFYWYRQILGQKVEFLVSFYNNEISEKSEIFDDQFSVERPDGSNFTLKIRSTKLEDSAMYFCASSSTSGFTDTQYFGPGTRLTVL.

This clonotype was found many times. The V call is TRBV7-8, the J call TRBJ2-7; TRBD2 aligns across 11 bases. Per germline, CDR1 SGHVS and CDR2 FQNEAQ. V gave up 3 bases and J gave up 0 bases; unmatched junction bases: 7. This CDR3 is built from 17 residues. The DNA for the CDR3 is TGTGCCAGCAGCTTGGGGACTAGCGGCACCAGCTCCTACGAGCAGTACTTC. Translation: CASSLGTSGTSSYEQYF.

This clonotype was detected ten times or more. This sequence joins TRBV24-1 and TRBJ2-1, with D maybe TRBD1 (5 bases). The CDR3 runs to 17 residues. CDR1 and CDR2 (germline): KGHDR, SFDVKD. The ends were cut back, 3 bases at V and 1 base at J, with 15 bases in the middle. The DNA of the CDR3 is TGTGCCACCAGTGATCCCTCAAGGGGCGGTTCCTACAATGAGCAGTTCTTC. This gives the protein CATSDPSRGGSYNEQFF.

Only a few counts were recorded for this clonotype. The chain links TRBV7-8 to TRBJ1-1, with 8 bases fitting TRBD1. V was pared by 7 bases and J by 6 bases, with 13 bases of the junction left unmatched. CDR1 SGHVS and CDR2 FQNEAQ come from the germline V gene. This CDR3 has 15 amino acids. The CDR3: CASTLTGGKGPEAFF. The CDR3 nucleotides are TGTGCCAGCACCCTAACAGGGGGTAAAGGTCCTGAAGCTTTCTTT.

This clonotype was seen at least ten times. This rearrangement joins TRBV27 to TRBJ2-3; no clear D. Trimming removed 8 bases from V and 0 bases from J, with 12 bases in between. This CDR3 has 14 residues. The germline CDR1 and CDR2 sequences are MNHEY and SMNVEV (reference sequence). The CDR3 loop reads CASRSGSSTDTQYF. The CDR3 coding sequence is TGTGCCAGCCGCTCTGGAAGTAGCACAGATACGCAGTATTTT.

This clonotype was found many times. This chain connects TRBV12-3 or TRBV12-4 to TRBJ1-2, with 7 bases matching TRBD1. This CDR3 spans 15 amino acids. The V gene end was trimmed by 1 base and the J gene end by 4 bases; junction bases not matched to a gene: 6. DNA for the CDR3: TGTGCCAGCAGTTTAGTCCACAGGGGAACCTATGGCTACACCTTC. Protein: CASSLVHRGTYGYTF.

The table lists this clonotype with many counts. DNA for the CDR3: TGTGCCAGCAGCCCGGGAGGCACAAGCAATCAGCCCCAGCATTTT. The encoded protein is CASSPGGTSNQPQHF. The chain carries TRBV4-2 and TRBJ1-5; D is undetermined. The CDR3 covers 15 residues. Trimming removed 4 bases at V and 1 base at J, with 11 bases between. Germline V lookup: CDR1 LGHNA, CDR2 YNFKEQ.

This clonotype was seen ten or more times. The DNA of the CDR3 is TGTGCCAGCTCGAACAGCTTTAGCAATCAGCCCCAGCATTTT. Its protein product is CASSNSFSNQPQHF. The chain links TRBV18 to TRBJ1-5; D call uncertain. This CDR3 spans 14 amino acids. Germline V lookup: CDR1 KGHSH, CDR2 LQKENI. The V gene lost 6 bases and the J gene lost 0 bases, with 9 bases spanning the gap.

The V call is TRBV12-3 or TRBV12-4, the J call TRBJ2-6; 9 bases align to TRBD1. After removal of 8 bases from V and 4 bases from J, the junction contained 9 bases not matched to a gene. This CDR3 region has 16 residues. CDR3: CASGPGTGTGANVLTF. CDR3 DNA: TGTGCCAGCGGGCCCGGGACAGGGACCGGGGCCAACGTCCTGACTTTC.

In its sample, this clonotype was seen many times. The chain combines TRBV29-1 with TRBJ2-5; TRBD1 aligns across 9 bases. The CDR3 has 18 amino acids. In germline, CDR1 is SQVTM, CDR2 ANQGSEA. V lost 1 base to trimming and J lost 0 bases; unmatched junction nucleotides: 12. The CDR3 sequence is CSVEGVVGTGHNQETQYF. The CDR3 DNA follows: TGCAGCGTTGAAGGAGTGGTGGGGACAGGGCATAACCAAGAGACCCAGTACTTC.

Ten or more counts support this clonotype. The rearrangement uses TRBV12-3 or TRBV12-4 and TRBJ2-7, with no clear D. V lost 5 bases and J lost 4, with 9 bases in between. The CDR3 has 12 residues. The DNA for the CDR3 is TGTGCCAGCAGTATAGGATGGTACGAGCAGTACTTC. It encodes CASSIGWYEQYF.

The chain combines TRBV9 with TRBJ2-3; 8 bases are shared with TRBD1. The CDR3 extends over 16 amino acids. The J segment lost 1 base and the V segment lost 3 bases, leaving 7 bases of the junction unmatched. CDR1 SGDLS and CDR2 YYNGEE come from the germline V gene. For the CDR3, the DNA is TGTGCCAGCAGCGCCGCAGGGGGCGCAGGCACAGATACGCAGTATTTT. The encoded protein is CASSAAGGAGTDTQYF.

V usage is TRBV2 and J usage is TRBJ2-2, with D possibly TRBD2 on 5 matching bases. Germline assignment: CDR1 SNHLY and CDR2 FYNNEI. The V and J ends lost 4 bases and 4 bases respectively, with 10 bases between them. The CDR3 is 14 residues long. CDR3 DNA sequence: TGTGCCAGCAGTGGAGGGCCAGGCACCGGGGAGCTGTTTTTT. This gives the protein CASSGGPGTGELFF.

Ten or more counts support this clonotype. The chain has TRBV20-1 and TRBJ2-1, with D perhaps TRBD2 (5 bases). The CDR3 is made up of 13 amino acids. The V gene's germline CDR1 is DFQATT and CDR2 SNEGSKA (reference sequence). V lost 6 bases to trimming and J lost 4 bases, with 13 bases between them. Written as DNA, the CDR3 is TGCAGTGCCGCTGCGGGCCTGTACAATGAGCAGTTCTTC. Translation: CSAAAGLYNEQFF.

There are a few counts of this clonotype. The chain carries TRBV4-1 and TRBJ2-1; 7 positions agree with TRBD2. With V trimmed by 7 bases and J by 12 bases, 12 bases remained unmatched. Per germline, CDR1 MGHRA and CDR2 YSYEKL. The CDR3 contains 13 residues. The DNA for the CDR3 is TGCGCCAGCAAGGGGCGGGGGTTGCTTCCGCAGTTCTTC. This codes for CASKGRGLLPQFF.

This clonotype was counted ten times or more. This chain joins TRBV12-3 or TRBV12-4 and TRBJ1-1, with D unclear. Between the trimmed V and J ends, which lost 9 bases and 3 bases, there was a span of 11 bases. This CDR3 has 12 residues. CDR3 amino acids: CASYREDTEAFF. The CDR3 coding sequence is TGTGCCAGTTATAGGGAGGACACTGAAGCTTTCTTT.

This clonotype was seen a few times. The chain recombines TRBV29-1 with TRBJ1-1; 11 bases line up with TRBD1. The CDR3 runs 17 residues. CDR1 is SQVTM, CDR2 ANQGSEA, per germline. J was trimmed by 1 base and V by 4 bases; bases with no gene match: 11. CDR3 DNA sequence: TGCAGCGTTGCGCGGTGGACAGGGGGCGGCCAGAACACTGAAGCTTTCTTT. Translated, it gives CSVARWTGGGQNTEAFF.

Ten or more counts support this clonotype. CDR3 region: CATSRDRRLDEAFF. CDR3 nucleotides: TGTGCCACCAGCAGAGATAGGCGCCTAGACGAAGCTTTCTTT. This rearrangement joins TRBV15 to TRBJ1-1; D unresolved. V was cut by 0 bases and J by 8 bases, with 13 bases left in between. This CDR3 comprises 14 residues. Looked up from germline, CDR1 is LNHNV and CDR2 is YYDKDF (reference sequence).

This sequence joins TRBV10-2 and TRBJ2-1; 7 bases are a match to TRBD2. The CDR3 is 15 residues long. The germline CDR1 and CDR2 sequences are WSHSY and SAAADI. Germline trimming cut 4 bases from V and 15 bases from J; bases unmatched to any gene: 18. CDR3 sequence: CASSAGGLPQESPFF. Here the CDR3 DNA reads TGCGCCAGCAGTGCGGGGGGACTACCGCAAGAGAGTCCGTTCTTC.

The CDR3 nucleotides are TGTGCCAGCAGCAGCGGGACTAAGAACACCGGGGAGCTGTTTTTT. Its protein is CASSSGTKNTGELFF. The V call is TRBV11-2, the J call TRBJ2-2; 7 bases line up with TRBD2. Per the germline V gene, CDR1 is SGHAT and CDR2 is FQNNGV. J gave up 1 base and V 5 bases, and 4 bases lay outside the gene matches. CDR3 length: 15 amino acids.

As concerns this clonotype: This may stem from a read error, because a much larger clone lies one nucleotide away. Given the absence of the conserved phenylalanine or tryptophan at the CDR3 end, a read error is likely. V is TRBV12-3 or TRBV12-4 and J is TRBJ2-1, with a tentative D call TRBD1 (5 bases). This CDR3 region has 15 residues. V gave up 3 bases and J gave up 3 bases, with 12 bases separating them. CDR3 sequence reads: CASSLPKDSYNEQFS. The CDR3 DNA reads TGTGCCAGCAGTTTGCCTAAAGACAGCTACAATGAGCAGTTCTCC.

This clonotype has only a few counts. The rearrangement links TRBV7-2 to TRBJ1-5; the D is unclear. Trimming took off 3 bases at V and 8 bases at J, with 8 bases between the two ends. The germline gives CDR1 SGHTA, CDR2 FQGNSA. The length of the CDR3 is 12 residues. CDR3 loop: CASSLRFEPQHF. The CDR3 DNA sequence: TGTGCCAGCAGCTTGAGATTTGAGCCCCAGCATTTT.

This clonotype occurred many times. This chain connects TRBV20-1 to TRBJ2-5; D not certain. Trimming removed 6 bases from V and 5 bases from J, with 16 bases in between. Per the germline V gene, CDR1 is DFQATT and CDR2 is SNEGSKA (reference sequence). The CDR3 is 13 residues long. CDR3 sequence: CSAPGPILETQYF. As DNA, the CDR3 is TGCAGTGCCCCCGGTCCCATTTTGGAGACCCAGTACTTC.

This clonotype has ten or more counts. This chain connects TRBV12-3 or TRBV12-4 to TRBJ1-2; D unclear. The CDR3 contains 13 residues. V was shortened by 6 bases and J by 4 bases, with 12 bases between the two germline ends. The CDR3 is CASSPDSGYGYTF. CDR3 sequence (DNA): TGTGCCAGCAGCCCGGACTCGGGCTATGGCTACACCTTC.

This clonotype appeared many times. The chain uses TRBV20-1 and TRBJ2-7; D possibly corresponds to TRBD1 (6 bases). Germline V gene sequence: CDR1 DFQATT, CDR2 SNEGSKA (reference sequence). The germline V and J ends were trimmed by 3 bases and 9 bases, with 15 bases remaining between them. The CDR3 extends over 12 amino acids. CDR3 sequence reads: CSARSGTTRQYV. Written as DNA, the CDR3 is TGCAGTGCTAGGTCCGGGACAACAAGGCAGTACGTC.

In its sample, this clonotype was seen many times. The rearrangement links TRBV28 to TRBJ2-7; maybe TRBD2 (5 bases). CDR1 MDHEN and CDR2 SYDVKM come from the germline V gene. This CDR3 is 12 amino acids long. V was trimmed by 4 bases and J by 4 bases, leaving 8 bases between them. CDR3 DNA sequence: TGTGCCAGCAGTTCTAGGACTTACGAGCAGTACTTC. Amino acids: CASSSRTYEQYF.

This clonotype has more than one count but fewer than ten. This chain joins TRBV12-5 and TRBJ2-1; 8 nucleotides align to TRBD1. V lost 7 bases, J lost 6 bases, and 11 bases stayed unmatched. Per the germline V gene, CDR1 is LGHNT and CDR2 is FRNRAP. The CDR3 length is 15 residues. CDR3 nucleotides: TGTGCTAGTGTCCCTCCGGACAGGGAGGTCAATGAGCAGTTCTTC. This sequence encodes CASVPPDREVNEQFF.

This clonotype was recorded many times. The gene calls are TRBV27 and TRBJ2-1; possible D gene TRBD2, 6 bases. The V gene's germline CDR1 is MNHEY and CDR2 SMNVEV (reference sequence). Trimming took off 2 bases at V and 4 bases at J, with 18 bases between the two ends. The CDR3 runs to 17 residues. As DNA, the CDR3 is TGTGCCAGCAGTTTAAGGAGGGGAAGGGGACCTTACAATGAGCAGTTCTTC. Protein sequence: CASSLRRGRGPYNEQFF.